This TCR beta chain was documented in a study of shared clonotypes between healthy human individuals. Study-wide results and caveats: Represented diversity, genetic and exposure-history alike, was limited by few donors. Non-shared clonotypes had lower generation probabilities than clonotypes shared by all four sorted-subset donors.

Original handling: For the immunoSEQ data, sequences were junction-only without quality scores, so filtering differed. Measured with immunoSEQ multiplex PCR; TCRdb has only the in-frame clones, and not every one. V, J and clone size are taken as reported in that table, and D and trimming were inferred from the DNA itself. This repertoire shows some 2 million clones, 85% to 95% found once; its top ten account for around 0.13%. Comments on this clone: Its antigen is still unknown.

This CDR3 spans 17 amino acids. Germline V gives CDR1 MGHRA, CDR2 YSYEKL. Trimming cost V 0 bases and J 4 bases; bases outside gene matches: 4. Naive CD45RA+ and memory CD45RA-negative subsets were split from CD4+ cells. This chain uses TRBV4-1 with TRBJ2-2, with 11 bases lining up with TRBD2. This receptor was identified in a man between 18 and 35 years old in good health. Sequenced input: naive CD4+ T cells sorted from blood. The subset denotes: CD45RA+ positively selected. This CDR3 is CASSQEWGLAATGELFF. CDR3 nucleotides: TGCGCCAGCAGCCAAGAATGGGGACTAGCGGCCACCGGGGAGCTGTTTTTT.